Below are 29 T cell receptor beta chains sequenced from a single sample in a study of cytomegalovirus exposure and HLA in healthy donors. Both 60 Vbeta primers and 13 Jbeta primers went into the PCR. Sequenced by immunoSEQ multiplex PCR; TCRdb stores in-frame clones only, minus some. The table includes 250,000 or so clones, nearly 95% detected once. Sequenced sample: PBMCs. Receptor source: a girl aged 2-9 years in good health and CMV-seronegative.

The chain carries TRBV10-3 and TRBJ2-7, with 7 bases fitting TRBD1. The CDR3 runs to 15 residues. Germline CDR1 and CDR2: ENHRY and SYGVKD. J gave up 1 base and V 5 bases, and 8 bases lay outside the gene matches. This CDR3 reads CAISSPDRESYEQYF. CDR3 bases: TGTGCCATCAGTTCTCCTGACAGGGAGTCCTACGAGCAGTACTTC.

This chain links TRBV6-6 with TRBJ2-5; D is possibly TRBD1 (6 bases). This CDR3 is 15 amino acids long. From germline, CDR1 is MNHNY and CDR2 SVGAGI (reference sequence). Trimming removed 8 bases at V and 1 base at J, with 17 bases between. CDR3 residues: CASLPFGQSQETQYF. CDR3 in DNA: TGTGCCAGCCTCCCCTTTGGACAGTCCCAAGAGACCCAGTACTTC.

J is TRBJ1-6 and V is TRBV6-6, with 8 bases that match TRBD1. Trimming took 6 bases from V and 6 from J; bases not matched to a gene: 10. Germline values: CDR1 MNHNY, CDR2 SVGAGI (reference sequence). The CDR3 has 16 residues. CDR3 nucleotides: TGTGCCAGCAGCTATCCAGCAGGACAGGGTAATTCACCCCTCCACTTT. Translating it yields CASSYPAGQGNSPLHF.

The rearrangement uses TRBV9 and TRBJ2-7; weak D call: TRBD2 (5 bases). CDR1 and CDR2 (germline): SGDLS, YYNGEE. V lost 3 bases and J lost 5, with 6 bases in between. The CDR3 runs 11 residues. The CDR3 spells CASSAEDEQYF. The CDR3 DNA reads TGTGCCAGCAGCGCGGAGGACGAGCAGTACTTC.

The V call is TRBV2, the J call TRBJ2-3; 8 nucleotides agree with TRBD2. This CDR3 has 14 amino acids. Germline V lookup: CDR1 SNHLY, CDR2 FYNNEI. Germline trimming cut 10 bases from V and 1 base from J; bases unmatched to any gene: 7. The CDR3 bases are TGTGCCATCATAGCGGGGCGGGGCACAGATACGCAGTATTTT. Translation: CAIIAGRGTDTQYF.

CDR3 in amino acids: CASRPQGNNQPQHF. CDR3 sequence (DNA): TGTGCCAGCAGGCCACAGGGGAACAATCAGCCCCAGCATTTT. V gene TRBV2 combines with J gene TRBJ1-5; 7 bases agree with TRBD1. Germline values: CDR1 SNHLY, CDR2 FYNNEI. The trim removed 6 bases at V and 3 bases at J, leaving 5 bases unmatched. The CDR3 covers 14 residues.

This CDR3 reads CASSSQGAHGANVLTF. In DNA, the CDR3 is TGTGCCAGCAGCTCCCAGGGGGCGCACGGGGCCAACGTCCTGACTTTC. This chain uses TRBV13 with TRBJ2-6; TRBD1 aligns across 8 bases. The germline gives CDR1 PRHDT, CDR2 FYEKMQ (reference sequence). Trimming at V came to 4 bases and at J to 4 bases, leaving 6 bases not matched to a gene. This CDR3 has 16 amino acids.

A remark on this clone: The sample has other DNA sequences that encode this CDR3 too. The chain combines TRBV29-1 with TRBJ1-1; no definite D call. The CDR3 is made up of 10 amino acids. CDR1 and CDR2 (germline): SQVTM, ANQGSEA. V lost 7 bases, J lost 1 base, and 4 bases lay in between. The CDR3: CSATNTEAFF. The CDR3 DNA follows: TGCAGCGCTACGAACACTGAAGCTTTCTTT.

The chain uses TRBV6-5 and TRBJ2-5; 10 bases line up with TRBD1. Germline V gives CDR1 MNHEY, CDR2 SVGAGI. CDR3 length equals 15 residues. Trimming removed 6 bases from V and 11 bases from J; junction bases left unmatched: 15. In DNA, the CDR3 is TGTGCCAGCAGCCACCGGGGGACAGGGGTGAAGGAGCAGTACTTC. Its translation: CASSHRGTGVKEQYF.

The rearrangement uses TRBV7-3 and TRBJ2-7, with TRBD2 matching over 7 bases. CDR3 length: 15 amino acids. Germline CDR1 is SGHTA and CDR2 is FQGTGA. V trimming: 2 bases; J trimming: 4 bases; junction bases outside the gene matches: 8. The CDR3 nucleotides are TGTGCCAGCAGCTTACTCCCGGGGGGAGATTACGAGCAGTACTTC. Translation: CASSLLPGGDYEQYF.

V is TRBV7-8 and J is TRBJ2-5; weak D call: TRBD2 (7 bases). The CDR3 runs to 16 residues. The germline V gene encodes CDR1 SGHVS and CDR2 FQNEAQ. The ends were cut back, 1 base at V and 5 bases at J, with 17 bases in the middle. CDR3 coding DNA: TGTGCCAGCAGCTTAGGGGGGGGCCTAGGGATGGAGACCCAGTACTTC. This translates into CASSLGGGLGMETQYF.

Here the CDR3 reads CASSTQAGGVYNEQFF. Written as DNA, the CDR3 is TGTGCCAGCAGTACCCAAGCGGGAGGGGTCTACAATGAGCAGTTCTTC. The chain employs TRBV6-6 and TRBJ2-1; 10 bases agree with TRBD2. With 5 bases clipped from V and 3 bases from J, the junction kept 7 bases outside the gene matches. The CDR3 has 16 amino acids. The germline V gene has CDR1 MNHNY and CDR2 SVGAGI (reference sequence).

V usage is TRBV13 and J usage is TRBJ2-7; D might be TRBD1 (6 bases). Germline CDR1 PRHDT, CDR2 FYEKMQ (reference sequence). The V gene lost 5 bases and the J gene lost 0 bases, with 17 bases spanning the gap. The length of the CDR3 is 16 residues. CDR3 nucleotide sequence: TGTGCCAGCAGCCAACACTCCGGGGACAACTCCTACGAGCAGTACTTC. The encoded protein is CASSQHSGDNSYEQYF.

The chain joins TRBV7-6 to TRBJ2-4; D unclear. The CDR3 has 14 amino acids. Germline values: CDR1 SGHVS, CDR2 FNYEAQ. The V and J ends lost 6 bases and 0 bases respectively, with 9 bases between them. Written as DNA, the CDR3 is TGTGCCAGCAGTCCAGATCTAGCCAAAAACATTCAGTACTTC. Its translation is CASSPDLAKNIQYF.

The chain recombines TRBV7-2 with TRBJ2-7; 8 positions match TRBD2. Germline CDR1 is SGHTA and CDR2 is FQGNSA. The CDR3 has 12 residues. Trimming removed 4 bases from V and 8 bases from J; junction bases left unmatched: 4. CDR3 region: CASSSRGGKQYF. DNA for the CDR3: TGTGCCAGCAGCTCCCGGGGGGGCAAGCAGTACTTC.

The chain's CDR3 is CASSSGGGVATNEKLFF. In nucleotides, the CDR3 is TGCGCCAGCAGCTCTGGGGGGGGAGTTGCAACTAATGAAAAACTGTTTTTT. The chain joins TRBV5-1 to TRBJ1-4; D may be TRBD1 (5 bases). Germline values: CDR1 SGHRS, CDR2 YFSETQ. Trimming cost V 3 bases and J 0 bases, with 15 bases left between them. The CDR3 has 17 amino acids.

This chain joins TRBV6-6 and TRBJ2-7, with D tentatively TRBD2 (6 bases). The CDR3 spans 15 residues. V was cut by 4 bases and J by 0 bases, with 13 bases left in between. Germline loops: CDR1 MNHNY, CDR2 SVGAGI (reference sequence). The CDR3, as DNA: TGTGCCAGCAGTTGGTCTAGCGCCAGCTCCTACGAGCAGTACTTC. Its protein product is CASSWSSASSYEQYF.

The rearrangement uses TRBV19 and TRBJ2-2; TRBD2 might be the D (5 bases). Germline V gene sequence: CDR1 LNHDA, CDR2 SQIVND (reference sequence). The CDR3 is 14 residues long. Between the trimmed V and J ends, which lost 7 bases and 6 bases, there was a span of 15 bases. In DNA form, the CDR3 reads TGTGCCAGTACCCAGCTGAGGGCTGCCGGGGAGCTGTTTTTT. It specifies CASTQLRAAGELFF.

This chain connects TRBV4-1 to TRBJ1-4; D possibly corresponds to TRBD1 (6 bases). From germline, CDR1 is MGHRA and CDR2 YSYEKL. The CDR3 runs 15 residues. V gave up 4 bases and J gave up 7 bases, with 16 bases separating them. CDR3 nucleotides: TGCGCCAGCAGCCCCCCCGGGGACAATTTTGAAAAACTGTTTTTT. Its translation is CASSPPGDNFEKLFF.

The V gene is TRBV15, the J gene TRBJ2-2; possibly TRBD2 for D (6 bases). V was shortened by 0 bases and J by 7 bases, with 12 bases between the two germline ends. The CDR3 contains 15 residues. Germline V gives CDR1 LNHNV, CDR2 YYDKDF (reference sequence). The CDR3 DNA follows: TGTGCCACCAGCAGAGAAATGGGGGGTATCGGGGAGCTGTTTTTT. Encoded protein: CATSREMGGIGELFF. Full variable domain (missing parts from reference TRBV15 and TRBJ2-2): DAMVIQNPRYQVTQFGKPVTLSCSQTLNHNVMYWYQQKSSQAPKLLFHYYDKDFNNEADTPDNFQSRRPNTSFCFLDIRSPGLGDTAMYLCATSREMGGIGELFFGEGSRLTVL.

This chain joins TRBV19 and TRBJ1-1; perhaps TRBD1 as D (5 bases). Trimming pared 5 bases from V and 0 bases from J, leaving 16 bases between. The CDR3 spans 16 residues. The germline V gene encodes CDR1 LNHDA and CDR2 SQIVND (reference sequence). The CDR3 bases are TGTGCCAGTAGTTCTCAGGGTGGGGGGATGAACACTGAAGCTTTCTTT. Translated: CASSSQGGGMNTEAFF.

This chain links TRBV7-9 with TRBJ2-3; D might be TRBD2 (6 bases). Germline CDR1 is SEHNR and CDR2 is FQNEAQ (reference sequence). The CDR3 totals 14 residues. CDR3: CSCLLLAVTDTQYF. DNA for the CDR3: TGTTCCTGCTTACTACTAGCAGTCACAGATACGCAGTATTTT.

The gene calls are TRBV7-7 and TRBJ2-1; D is ambiguous. V was clipped by 3 bases and J by 3 bases, with 6 bases between them. Germline CDR1 and CDR2: SSHAT and FNYEAQ (reference sequence). The CDR3 totals 13 residues. The CDR3 DNA follows: TGTGCCAGCAGCTTTCGAGTCTACAATGAGCAGTTCTTC. Translated: CASSFRVYNEQFF.

This sequence joins TRBV18 and TRBJ2-1; the match to TRBD2 covers 7 bases. The germline gives CDR1 KGHSH, CDR2 LQKENI. The CDR3 consists of 16 residues. V shed 3 bases and J 3 bases; nucleotides not matched to a gene: 8. The CDR3 DNA reads TGTGCCAGCTCACCGCTTAGCGGGTTGAGCTACAATGAGCAGTTCTTC. Protein: CASSPLSGLSYNEQFF.

This chain connects TRBV25-1 to TRBJ1-1; maybe TRBD1 (5 bases). The CDR3 runs 12 residues. Germline V lookup: CDR1 MGHDK, CDR2 SYGVNS. V lost 2 bases and J 13 bases, leaving 14 bases between the germline ends. This chain's CDR3 is CASSEIRAQVFF. The CDR3 DNA is TGTGCCAGCAGTGAAATCAGGGCCCAGGTTTTCTTT.

CDR3 in DNA: TGTGCCATCAGTACCGGGACAGAGGATGGCTACACCTTC. Translating gives CAISTGTEDGYTF. The V call is TRBV10-3, the J call TRBJ1-2; 7 bases align to TRBD1. Germline values: CDR1 ENHRY, CDR2 SYGVKD. Trimming took 5 bases from V and 6 from J; bases not matched to a gene: 6. The CDR3 has 13 residues.

CDR3 in amino acids: CASSWGQMNTGELFF. The CDR3 nucleotides read TGTGCCAGCAGCTGGGGACAGATGAACACCGGGGAGCTGTTTTTT. The gene calls are TRBV5-5 and TRBJ2-2; 7 nucleotides line up with TRBD1. V was clipped by 3 bases and J by 1 base; unmatched bases: 3. Germline CDR1 reads SGHKS; CDR2 reads YYEKEE (reference sequence). The CDR3 spans 15 residues.

V is TRBV6-5 and J is TRBJ2-7, with 9 bases matching TRBD1. J lost 4 bases, V lost 5 bases, and 9 bases had no gene match. There are 15 residues in the CDR3. Germline V gene lookup returns CDR1 MNHEY and CDR2 SVGAGI. As DNA, the CDR3 is TGTGCCAGCAGTCCACCGGACAGGGGAAGATACGAGCAGTACTTC. Amino acids: CASSPPDRGRYEQYF.

This clone has just one count. The chain uses TRBV10-2 and TRBJ2-7, with TRBD2 identical over 8 bases. V was pared by 6 bases and J by 5 bases, with 30 bases of the junction left unmatched. This CDR3 spans 21 amino acids. Germline values: CDR1 WSHSY, CDR2 SAAADI. Here the CDR3 DNA reads TGCGCCAGCAGAAGACACTCATCCGGGACTAGATCTCGGGGTCCTGTCCACGAGCAGTACTTC. It translates to CASRRHSSGTRSRGPVHEQYF.